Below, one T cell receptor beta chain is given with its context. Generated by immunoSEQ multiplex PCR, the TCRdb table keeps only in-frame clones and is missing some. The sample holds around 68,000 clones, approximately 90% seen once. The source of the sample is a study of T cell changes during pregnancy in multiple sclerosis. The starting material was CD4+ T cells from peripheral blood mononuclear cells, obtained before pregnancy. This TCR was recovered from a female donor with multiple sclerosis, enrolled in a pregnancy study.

The CDR3 DNA reads as TGTGCCAGCAGCCGCACCCGGGCTAGCGGGAACACCGGGGAGCTGTTTTTT. It is translated as CASSRTRASGNTGELFF. V and J are TRBV9 and TRBJ2-2; TRBD2 aligns across 7 bases. V shed 4 bases and J 1 base; nucleotides not matched to a gene: 10. The CDR3 is 17 amino acids. Germline-derived CDR1 and CDR2 are SGDLS and YYNGEE.